The sequence of this T cell receptor (beta chain) was determined in a study of shared clonotypes between healthy human individuals (dated by TCRdb to 2020 to 2022). Describing the broader study: The cohort comprised two women and three men aged 18 to 49 years. For each donor, CD4 naive and CD4 memory were each given three plates, CD8 naive was given two plates, and CD8 memory was given one plate. To estimate repertoire size and how much clonotype sharing occurs between individuals, the study deeply sequenced the blood TCR repertoires of a handful of healthy adults. To increase sequencing depth and limit assay-specific biases, TCR repertoire library preparation and sequencing were carried out by different laboratories using diverse techniques. Leukapheresis yielded between about 0.94 and 9 billion PBMCs per donor.

Study-level results and caveats: Incomplete sequencing was indicated by rarefaction of sorted-subset datasets, despite the large sequencing depth. The genetic and exposure-history diversity represented was limited by the small number of donors. Sharing across a few donors was observed for approximately 5% of naive CD4, over 3% of naive CD8, 2% to 2.5% of memory CD4, and less than 0.45% of memory CD8 clonotypes. Larger estimated clonotype richness was generally found for naive subsets than for memory subsets. Pairwise subsampling led to the expectation that sequencing depth would affect the degree of clonotype sharing among donors. Compared with non-shared clonotypes, clonotypes shared by all four sorted-subset donors had higher generation probabilities. Sampling was limited to blood, and TCR repertoires in tissue likely differ from TCR repertoires in blood.

The germline ends are 19 bases apart after V is trimmed by 1 base and J by 7 bases. CDR1 and CDR2, per the germline V gene, are SGHAT and FQNNGV. The CDR3 spans 16 residues, from the cysteine through the phenylalanine. Only the CDR3 part of the read is kept: 48 bases, read in frame from the first base. Using the deep immunoSEQ assay, TCR CDR3 regions were amplified from genomic DNA by multiplex PCR. Extracted genomic DNA from each cell subset was spread evenly across all wells of several immunoSEQ 96-well plates, with each plate serving as a replicate. For sorted subsets, each replicate PCR was loaded with around 220 ng genomic DNA, equivalent to approximately 27,000 T cell genomes. Purified libraries were quantified with a Qubit 3.0 fluorometer, sized on a Bioanalyzer 2100, and re-quantified with the KAPA Library Quantification kit. Each immunoSEQ 96-well plate was sequenced on its own single-read 150-cycle Illumina NextSeq 550 flow cell. Per the source publication's procedure: The immunoSEQ output contained only junctional sequences without quality scores, so filtering could not match that applied to full-length reads. To assign V/J genes and CDR3, sequences were annotated against IMGT germline references using PyIR, a Python wrapper for IgBLAST v1.9. Reads were removed for weak V/J assignments (E-value above 1e-6), missing CDR3, stop codons, out-of-frame junctions, or ambiguous translated residues. V3J clonotypes were defined as sequences sharing the same inferred V gene, J gene, and CDR3 amino acid sequence. To compute the percentage overlap between repertoires, the number of shared unique clonotypes was divided by the size of the smaller repertoire. Repertoire richness was assessed with RTK rarefaction, the Chao1 estimator, and Recon v2.1 estimates of unobserved clonotypes. OLGA was used to compute generation probabilities for all TCRbeta clonotypes that the gDNA method yielded from a handful of donors. The immuneACCESS repertoire file appears here via TCRdb, limited to in-frame rearrangements. These files lack a portion of the clones; in checked studies, under half of the deficit traces to unresolved V genes, and the cause of the others is not known. D and trimming come from the DNA, and the V and J calls and clone size come from that table. This sample holds approximately 500,000 clones; about 96% were observed only once. Roughly 0.06% of the sample is in the top ten clones.

The donors were healthy, HIV-negative adults with no recently reported acute infections or vaccinations. Every donor was a Caucasian adult living in Nashville, Tennessee, USA. CD4+ T cells were enriched by magnetic negative selection, after which naive cells were positively selected on CD45RA and the negative fraction was taken as the memory subset. Blood was collected by leukapheresis, and PBMCs were isolated by Ficoll-Histopaque density gradient centrifugation and then cryopreserved in liquid nitrogen vapor phase. Analytical flow cytometry was used to check the purity and quantity of each magnetically sorted T cell population. Genomic DNA was isolated from each sorted fraction and quantified by UV absorbance on a Nanodrop 2000c. Regarding this clone: It has no known antigen specificity. Within one base of it there is no much larger clone, and no base qualities were kept.

This sequence was found in a young woman in good health. The chain was built from TRBV11-2 and TRBJ1-2, with the D gene too uncertain to name. Sequencing was performed on naive CD4+ T cells sorted from blood. The cell subset or site label for this specimen denotes: CD45RA+ positively selected. The CDR3 amino acid sequence is: CASSLGGSGRLGGYTF. The DNA sequence is TGTGCCAGCAGCTTAGGGGGTTCGGGCAGGCTGGGTGGCTACACCTTC.